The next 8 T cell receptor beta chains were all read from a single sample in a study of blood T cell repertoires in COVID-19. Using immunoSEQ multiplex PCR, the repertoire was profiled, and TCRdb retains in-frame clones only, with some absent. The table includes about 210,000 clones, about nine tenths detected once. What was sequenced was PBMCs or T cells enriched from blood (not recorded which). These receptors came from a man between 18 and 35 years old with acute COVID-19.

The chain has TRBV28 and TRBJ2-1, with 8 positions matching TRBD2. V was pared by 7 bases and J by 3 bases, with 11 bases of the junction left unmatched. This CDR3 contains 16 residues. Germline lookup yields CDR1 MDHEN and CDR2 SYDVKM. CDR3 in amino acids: CASTRGFSGSYNEQFF. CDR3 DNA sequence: TGTGCCAGCACCCGGGGGTTCAGCGGGAGCTACAATGAGCAGTTCTTC. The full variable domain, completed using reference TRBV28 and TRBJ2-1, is DVKVTQSSRYLVKRTGEKVFLECVQDMDHENMFWYRQDPGLGLRLIYFSYDVKMKEKGDIPEGYSVSREKKERFSLILESASTNQTSMYLCASTRGFSGSYNEQFFGPGTRLTVL.

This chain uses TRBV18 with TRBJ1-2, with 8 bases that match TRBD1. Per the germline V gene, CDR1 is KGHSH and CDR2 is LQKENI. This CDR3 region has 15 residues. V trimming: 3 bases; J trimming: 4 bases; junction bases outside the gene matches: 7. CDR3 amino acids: CASSPPGQGGYGYTF. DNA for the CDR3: TGTGCCAGCTCACCGCCCGGACAGGGAGGCTATGGCTACACCTTC.

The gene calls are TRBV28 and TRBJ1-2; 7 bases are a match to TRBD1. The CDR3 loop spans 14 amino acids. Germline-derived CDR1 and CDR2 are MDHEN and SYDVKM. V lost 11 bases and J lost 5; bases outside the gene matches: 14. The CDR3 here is CAHNAPGQQYGYTF. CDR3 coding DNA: TGTGCCCATAACGCCCCGGGACAGCAATATGGCTACACCTTC.

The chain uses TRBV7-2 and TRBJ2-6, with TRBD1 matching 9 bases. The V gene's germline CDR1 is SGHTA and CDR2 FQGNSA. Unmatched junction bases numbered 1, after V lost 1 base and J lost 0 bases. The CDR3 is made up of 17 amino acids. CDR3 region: CASSLGQGVSGANVLTF. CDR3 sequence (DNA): TGTGCCAGCAGCTTAGGACAGGGGGTCTCTGGGGCCAACGTCCTGACTTTC.

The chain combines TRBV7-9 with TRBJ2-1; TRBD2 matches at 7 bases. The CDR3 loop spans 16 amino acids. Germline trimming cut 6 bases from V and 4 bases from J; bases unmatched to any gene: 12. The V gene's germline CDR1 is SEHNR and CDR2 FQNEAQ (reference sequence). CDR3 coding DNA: TGTGCCAGCAGTCTCCCGGTTGGGGGAGGGTACAATGAGCAGTTCTTC. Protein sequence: CASSLPVGGGYNEQFF. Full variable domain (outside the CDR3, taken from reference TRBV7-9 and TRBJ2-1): DTGVSQNPRHKITKRGQNVTFRCDPISEHNRLYWYRQTLGQGPEFLTYFQNEAQLEKSRLLSDRFSAERPKGSFSTLEIQRTEQGDSAMYLCASSLPVGGGYNEQFFGPGTRLTVL.

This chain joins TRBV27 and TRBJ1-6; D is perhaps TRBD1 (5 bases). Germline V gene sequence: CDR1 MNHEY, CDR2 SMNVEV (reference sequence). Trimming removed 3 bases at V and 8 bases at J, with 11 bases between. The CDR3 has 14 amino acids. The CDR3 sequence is CASSFLGADSPLHF. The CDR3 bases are TGTGCCAGCAGTTTCCTAGGGGCCGATTCACCCCTCCACTTT.

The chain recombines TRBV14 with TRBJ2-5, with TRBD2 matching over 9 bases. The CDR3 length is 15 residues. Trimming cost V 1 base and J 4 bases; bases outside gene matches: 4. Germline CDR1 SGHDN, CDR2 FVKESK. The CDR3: CASSQALAGPETQYF. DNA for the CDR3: TGTGCCAGCAGCCAAGCACTAGCGGGCCCAGAGACCCAGTACTTC.

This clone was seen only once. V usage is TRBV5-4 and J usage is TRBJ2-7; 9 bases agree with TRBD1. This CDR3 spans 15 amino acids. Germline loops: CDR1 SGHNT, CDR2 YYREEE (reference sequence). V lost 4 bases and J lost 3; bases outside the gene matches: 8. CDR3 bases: TGTGCCAGCAGCCTGGACAGGGGAGTAAACTACGAGCAGTACTTC. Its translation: CASSLDRGVNYEQYF.